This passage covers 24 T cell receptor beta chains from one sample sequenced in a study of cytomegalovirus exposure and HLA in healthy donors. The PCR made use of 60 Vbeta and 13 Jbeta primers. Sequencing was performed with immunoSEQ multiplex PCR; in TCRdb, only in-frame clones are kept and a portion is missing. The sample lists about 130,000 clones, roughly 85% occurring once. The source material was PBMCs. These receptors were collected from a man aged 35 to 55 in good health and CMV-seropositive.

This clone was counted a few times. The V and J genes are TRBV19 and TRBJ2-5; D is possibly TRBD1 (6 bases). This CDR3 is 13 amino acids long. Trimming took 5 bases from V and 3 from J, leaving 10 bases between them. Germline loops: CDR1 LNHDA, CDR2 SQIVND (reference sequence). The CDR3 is CASSGGQKETQYF. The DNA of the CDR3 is TGTGCCAGTAGTGGGGGACAAAAAGAGACCCAGTACTTC.

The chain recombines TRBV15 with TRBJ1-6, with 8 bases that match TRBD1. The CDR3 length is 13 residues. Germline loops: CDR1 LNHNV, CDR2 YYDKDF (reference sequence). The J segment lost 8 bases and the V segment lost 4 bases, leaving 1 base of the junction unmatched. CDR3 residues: CATSKDRDSPLHF. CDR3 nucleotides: TGTGCCACCAGCAAGGACAGGGATTCACCCCTCCACTTT.

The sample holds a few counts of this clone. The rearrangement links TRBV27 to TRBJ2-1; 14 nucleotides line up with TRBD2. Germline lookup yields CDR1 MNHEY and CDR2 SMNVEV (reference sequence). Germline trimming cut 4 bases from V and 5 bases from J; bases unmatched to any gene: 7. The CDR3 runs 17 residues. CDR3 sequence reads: CASSSRGLAGVDNEQFF. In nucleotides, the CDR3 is TGTGCCAGCAGTTCCCGGGGACTAGCGGGGGTGGACAATGAGCAGTTCTTC.

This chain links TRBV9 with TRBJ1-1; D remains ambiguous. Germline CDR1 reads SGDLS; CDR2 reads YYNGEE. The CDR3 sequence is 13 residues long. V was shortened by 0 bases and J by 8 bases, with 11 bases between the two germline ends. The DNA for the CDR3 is TGTGCCAGCAGCGTAGAACCCGCAGTCGAAGCTTTCTTT. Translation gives CASSVEPAVEAFF.

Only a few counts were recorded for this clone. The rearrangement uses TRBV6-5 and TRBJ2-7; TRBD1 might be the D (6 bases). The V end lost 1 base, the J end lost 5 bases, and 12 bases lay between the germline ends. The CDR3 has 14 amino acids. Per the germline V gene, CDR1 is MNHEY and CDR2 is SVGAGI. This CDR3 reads CASSYYGRGNEQYF. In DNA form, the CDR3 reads TGTGCCAGCAGTTACTACGGCAGGGGCAACGAGCAGTACTTC.

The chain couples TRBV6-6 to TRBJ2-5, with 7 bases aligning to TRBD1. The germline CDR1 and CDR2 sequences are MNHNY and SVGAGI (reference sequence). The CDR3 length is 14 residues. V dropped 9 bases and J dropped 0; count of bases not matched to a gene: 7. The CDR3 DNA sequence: TGTGCCAGTTCTGACAGGGAGTACCAAGAGACCCAGTACTTC. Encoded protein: CASSDREYQETQYF.

The CDR3 loop is CASSLEGSGRNEQFF. The CDR3 bases are TGTGCCAGCAGCTTAGAGGGTAGCGGGAGAAATGAGCAGTTCTTC. The rearrangement uses TRBV11-3 and TRBJ2-1, with TRBD2 matching 9 bases. The junction had 4 bases not matched to a gene; V was cut back by 0 bases and J by 7 bases. This CDR3 comprises 15 residues. Germline loops: CDR1 SGHNT, CDR2 YENEEA.

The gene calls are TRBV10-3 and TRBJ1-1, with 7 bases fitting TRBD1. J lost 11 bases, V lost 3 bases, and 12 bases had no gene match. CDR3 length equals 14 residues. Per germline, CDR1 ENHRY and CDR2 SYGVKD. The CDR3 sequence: CAISDGSPGGQAFF. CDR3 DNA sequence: TGTGCCATCAGTGATGGGTCGCCAGGGGGTCAGGCTTTCTTT.

CDR3 sequence (DNA): TGCGCCAGCAGCCTATACTCCGGGACTAGCGGGAGAATCTACAATGAGCAGTTCTTC. This encodes CASSLYSGTSGRIYNEQFF. The chain is built from TRBV5-1 and TRBJ2-1, with TRBD2 matching 14 bases. The CDR3 consists of 19 residues. Trimming at V came to 4 bases and at J to 3 bases, leaving 12 bases not matched to a gene. The V gene's germline CDR1 is SGHRS and CDR2 YFSETQ.

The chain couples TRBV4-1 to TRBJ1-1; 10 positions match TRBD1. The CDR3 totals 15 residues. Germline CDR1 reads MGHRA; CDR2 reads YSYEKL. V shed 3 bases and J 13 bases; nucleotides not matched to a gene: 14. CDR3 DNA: TGCGCCAGCAGCCAGACTGGACAGGGGGAGTCAGGCGGTTTCTTT. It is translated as CASSQTGQGESGGFF.

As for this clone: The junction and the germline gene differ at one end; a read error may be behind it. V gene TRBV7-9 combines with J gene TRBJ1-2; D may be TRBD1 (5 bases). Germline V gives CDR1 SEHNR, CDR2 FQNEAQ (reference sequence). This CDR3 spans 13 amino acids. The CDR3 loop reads CSSGLGAGLGYTF. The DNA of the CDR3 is TGTTCCAGCGGCCTTGGGGCCGGGCTTGGCTACACCTTC.

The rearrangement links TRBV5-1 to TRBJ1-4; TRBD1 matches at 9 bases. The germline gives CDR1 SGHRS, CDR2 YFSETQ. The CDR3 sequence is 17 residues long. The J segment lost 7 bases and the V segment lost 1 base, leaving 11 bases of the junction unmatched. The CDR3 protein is CASSLPQGASKGEKLFF. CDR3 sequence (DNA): TGCGCCAGCAGCTTGCCACAGGGGGCGAGTAAAGGTGAAAAACTGTTTTTT.

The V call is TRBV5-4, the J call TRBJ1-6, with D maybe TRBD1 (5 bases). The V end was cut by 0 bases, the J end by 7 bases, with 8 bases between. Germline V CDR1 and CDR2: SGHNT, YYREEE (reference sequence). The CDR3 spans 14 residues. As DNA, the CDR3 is TGTGCCAGCAGCTTGGGACAGCAGAATTCACCCCTCCACTTT. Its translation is CASSLGQQNSPLHF.

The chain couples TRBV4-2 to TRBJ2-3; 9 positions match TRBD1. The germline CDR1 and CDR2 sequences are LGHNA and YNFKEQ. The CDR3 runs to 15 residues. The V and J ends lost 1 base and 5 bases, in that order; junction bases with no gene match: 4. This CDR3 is CASSQVGTGKDTQYF. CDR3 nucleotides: TGTGCCAGCAGCCAAGTTGGGACAGGGAAAGATACGCAGTATTTT.

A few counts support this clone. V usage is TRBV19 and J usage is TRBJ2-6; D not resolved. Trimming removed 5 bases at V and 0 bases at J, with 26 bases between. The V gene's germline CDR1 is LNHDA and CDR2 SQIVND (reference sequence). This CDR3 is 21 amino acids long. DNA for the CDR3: TGTGCCAGTAGTCCCCCGGTACGGGTTGCTACCGCCTTCTCTGGGGCCAACGTCCTGACTTTC. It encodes CASSPPVRVATAFSGANVLTF.

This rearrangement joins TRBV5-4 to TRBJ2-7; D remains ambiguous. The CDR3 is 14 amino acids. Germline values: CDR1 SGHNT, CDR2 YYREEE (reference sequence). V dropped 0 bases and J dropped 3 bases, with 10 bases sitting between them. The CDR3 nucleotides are TGTGCCAGCAGCTTGGGCGGAGTTAACTACGAGCAGTACTTC. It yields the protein CASSLGGVNYEQYF.

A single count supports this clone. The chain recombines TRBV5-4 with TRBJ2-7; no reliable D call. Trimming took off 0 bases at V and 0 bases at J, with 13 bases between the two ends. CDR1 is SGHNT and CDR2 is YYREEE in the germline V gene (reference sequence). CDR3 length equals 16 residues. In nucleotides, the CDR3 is TGTGCCAGCAGCTTGGGATTAGCTGATAACTCCTACGAGCAGTACTTC. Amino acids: CASSLGLADNSYEQYF.

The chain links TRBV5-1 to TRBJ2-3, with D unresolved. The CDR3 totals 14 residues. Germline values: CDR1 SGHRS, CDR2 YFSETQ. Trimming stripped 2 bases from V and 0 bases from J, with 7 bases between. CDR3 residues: CASSLRVSTDTQYF. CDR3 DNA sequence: TGCGCCAGCAGCTTACGGGTTAGCACAGATACGCAGTATTTT.

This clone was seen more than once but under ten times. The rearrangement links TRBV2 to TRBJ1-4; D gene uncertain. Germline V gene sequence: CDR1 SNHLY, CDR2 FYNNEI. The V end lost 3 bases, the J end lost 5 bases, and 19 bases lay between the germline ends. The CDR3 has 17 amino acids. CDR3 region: CASSEDSVDRRNEKLFF. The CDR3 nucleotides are TGTGCCAGCAGTGAGGACTCGGTGGACCGGAGAAATGAAAAACTGTTTTTT.

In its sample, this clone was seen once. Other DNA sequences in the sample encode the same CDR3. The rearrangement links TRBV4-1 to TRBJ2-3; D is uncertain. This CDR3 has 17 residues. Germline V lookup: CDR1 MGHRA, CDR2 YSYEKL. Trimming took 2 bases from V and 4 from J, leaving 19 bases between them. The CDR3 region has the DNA TGCGCCAGCAGCCAAACCCCCCCAGCGACTCTCTCAGATACGCAGTATTTT. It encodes CASSQTPPATLSDTQYF.

The CDR3 spells CASRLAQAQRENPETQYF. The CDR3 coding sequence is TGTGCAAGTCGCTTAGCGCAGGCCCAGCGGGAGAACCCAGAGACCCAGTACTTC. The chain uses TRBV12-2 and TRBJ2-5; the listed D gene, TRBD2, was not tested against the DNA. TRBV12-2 is termed a pseudogene. The CDR3 totals 18 residues.

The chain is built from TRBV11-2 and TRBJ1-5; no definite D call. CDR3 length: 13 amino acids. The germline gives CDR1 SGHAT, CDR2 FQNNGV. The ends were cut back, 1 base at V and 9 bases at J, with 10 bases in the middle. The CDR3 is CASSLGPEGPQHF. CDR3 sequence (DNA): TGTGCCAGCAGCTTAGGTCCCGAGGGGCCCCAGCATTTT.

CDR3 DNA sequence: TGTGCCAGCAGTGAAGGGGGGACAGGGTTGCAGCCCCAGCATTTT. Its translation is CASSEGGTGLQPQHF. The rearrangement links TRBV6-1 to TRBJ1-5; 9 bases agree with TRBD1. With 1 base clipped from V and 7 bases from J, the junction kept 5 bases outside the gene matches. The CDR3 covers 15 residues. Germline CDR1 MNHNS, CDR2 SASEGT.

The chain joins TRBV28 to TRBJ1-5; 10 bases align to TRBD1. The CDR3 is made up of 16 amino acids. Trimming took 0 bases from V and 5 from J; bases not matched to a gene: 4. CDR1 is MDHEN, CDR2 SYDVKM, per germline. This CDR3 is CASSLWDRGMDQPQHF. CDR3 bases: TGTGCCAGCAGTTTATGGGACAGGGGGATGGATCAGCCCCAGCATTTT.